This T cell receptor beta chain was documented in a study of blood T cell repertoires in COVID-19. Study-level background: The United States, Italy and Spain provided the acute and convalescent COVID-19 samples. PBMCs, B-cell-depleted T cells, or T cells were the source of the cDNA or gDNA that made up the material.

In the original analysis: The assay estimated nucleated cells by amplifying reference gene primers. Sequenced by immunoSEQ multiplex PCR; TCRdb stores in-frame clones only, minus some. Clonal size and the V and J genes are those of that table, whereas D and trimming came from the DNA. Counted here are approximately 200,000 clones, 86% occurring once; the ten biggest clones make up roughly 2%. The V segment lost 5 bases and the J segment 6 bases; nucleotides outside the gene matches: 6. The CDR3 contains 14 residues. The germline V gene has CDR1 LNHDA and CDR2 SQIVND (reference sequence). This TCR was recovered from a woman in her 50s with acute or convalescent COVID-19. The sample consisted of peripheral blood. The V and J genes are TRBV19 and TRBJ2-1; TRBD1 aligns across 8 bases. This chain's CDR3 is CASSAGTGPNEQFF. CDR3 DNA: TGTGCCAGTAGTGCCGGGACAGGTCCCAATGAGCAGTTCTTC. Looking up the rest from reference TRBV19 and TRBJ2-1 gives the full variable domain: DGGITQSPKYLFRKEGQNVTLSCEQNLNHDAMYWYRQDPGQGLRLIYYSQIVNDFQKGDIAEGYSVSREKKESFPLTVTSAQKNPTAFYLCASSAGTGPNEQFFGPGTRLTVL.